Presented here are 8 T cell receptor beta chains from one specimen sequenced in a study of T cells in localized non-small cell lung cancer. Some clones are missing from TCRdb's copy, which holds only in-frame ones; the method was immunoSEQ multiplex PCR. The table includes roughly 61,000 clones, about four fifths detected once. This material consisted of PBMCs, taken before any cancer treatment. These receptors were obtained from a man between 40 and 70 years old with stage II lung adenocarcinoma.

The chain employs TRBV9 and TRBJ2-3, with 10 bases matching TRBD2. CDR3 length: 17 amino acids. Germline CDR1 SGDLS, CDR2 YYNGEE. Trimming at V came to 3 bases and at J to 1 base, leaving 8 bases not matched to a gene. CDR3 nucleotide sequence: TGTGCCAGCAGCGGCAGAAGACTAGCGGGCGGCACAGATACGCAGTATTTT. This translates into CASSGRRLAGGTDTQYF.

This sequence joins TRBV10-3 and TRBJ1-4; unclear D gene. CDR1 and CDR2 from the germline V gene are ENHRY and SYGVKD. Trimming removed 2 bases from V and 4 bases from J, with 8 bases in between. The CDR3 spans 14 residues. DNA for the CDR3: TGTGCCATCAGTGAGGGCGGAGATAATGAAAAACTGTTTTTT. Translated, it gives CAISEGGDNEKLFF.

The rearrangement uses TRBV5-1 and TRBJ2-3; 11 nucleotides align to TRBD2. This CDR3 region has 17 residues. V trimming: 5 bases; J trimming: 0 bases; junction bases outside the gene matches: 8. Germline V gene sequence: CDR1 SGHRS, CDR2 YFSETQ. Here the CDR3 reads CASSTGTSGTSTDTQYF. In DNA form, the CDR3 reads TGCGCCAGCAGTACCGGGACTAGCGGTACTAGCACAGATACGCAGTATTTT.

J is TRBJ2-1 and V is TRBV5-1; TRBD2 agrees at 15 bases. With V trimmed by 4 bases and J by 0 bases, 8 bases remained unmatched. The CDR3 sequence is 19 residues long. The germline V gene encodes CDR1 SGHRS and CDR2 YFSETQ. CDR3 sequence reads: CASSATRTSGRASYNEQFF. CDR3 in DNA: TGCGCCAGCAGCGCCACGCGGACTAGCGGGAGGGCCTCCTACAATGAGCAGTTCTTC.

The CDR3 sequence: CASSQGSTGNYGYTF. For the CDR3, the DNA is TGTGCCAGCAGCCAAGGATCAACAGGGAACTATGGCTACACCTTC. The J gene is TRBJ1-2, the V gene TRBV4-2; D is perhaps TRBD1 (6 bases). With 1 base removed from V and 2 bases from J, the gap between germline ends came to 11 bases. Germline CDR1 LGHNA, CDR2 YNFKEQ. The CDR3 is made up of 15 amino acids.

On this clone: Other DNA variants within this sample encode the same CDR3. This chain joins TRBV7-9 and TRBJ2-7; no clear D gene. Germline CDR1 reads SEHNR; CDR2 reads FQNEAQ (reference sequence). V was shortened by 1 base and J by 0 bases, with 7 bases between the two germline ends. CDR3 length: 14 residues. This CDR3 reads CASSLDSNSYEQYF. The CDR3 coding sequence is TGTGCCAGCAGCTTAGATTCTAACTCCTACGAGCAGTACTTC.

The V call is TRBV6-1, the J call TRBJ2-5, with 8 bases aligning to TRBD1. Germline loops: CDR1 MNHNS, CDR2 SASEGT. The CDR3 loop spans 16 amino acids. V dropped 2 bases and J dropped 5; count of bases not matched to a gene: 10. The CDR3 bases are TGTGCCAGCAGTGAACCTCCGACAGGGGAACGGGAGACCCAGTACTTC. Its translation: CASSEPPTGERETQYF.

This sequence joins TRBV18 and TRBJ2-4; either TRBD1 or TRBD2 may fit D (5 bases each). Per the germline V gene, CDR1 is KGHSH and CDR2 is LQKENI. The length of the CDR3 is 14 residues. V shed 3 bases and J shed 5 bases, with 11 bases lying between them. CDR3 residues: CASSPLGRENIQYF. The CDR3, as DNA: TGTGCCAGCTCACCGTTGGGGCGGGAAAACATTCAGTACTTC.